This record concerns one T cell receptor (beta chain) sequence. These data come from a study of blood T cell repertoires in COVID-19. Study at large: COVID-19 samples collected from the United States, Italy and Spain covered acute and convalescent phases. The cDNA or gDNA used as material had been derived from T cells, B-cell-depleted T cells, or PBMCs.

This CDR3 region has 16 residues. The V end was cut by 1 base, the J end by 0 bases, with 11 bases between. Germline assignment: CDR1 SGHAT and CDR2 FQDESV (reference sequence). In the original analysis: Researchers report that nucleated cell counts were estimated from reference gene primer amplification. This table comes from immunoSEQ multiplex PCR, and its TCRdb copy is limited to in-frame clones, with some not included. That table supplies the V and J calls and clone size; D and trimming were determined from the DNA. The data show some 150,000 clones, about 85% seen once. This TCR derives from a human donor with acute or convalescent COVID-19. The donor label of this sample is uncertain. The sample comprised peripheral blood. The V call is TRBV11-1, the J call TRBJ2-3; D perhaps matches TRBD2 (5 bases). In DNA form, the CDR3 reads TGTGCCAGCAGCTTAGTGGGCGGGTCGAGCACAGATACGCAGTATTTT. Its translation is CASSLVGGSSTDTQYF. The variable domain in full, completed from reference TRBV11-1 and TRBJ2-3, reads EAEVAQSPRYKITEKSQAVAFWCDPISGHATLYWYRQILGQGPELLVQFQDESVVDDSQLPKDRFSAERLKGVDSTLKIQPAELGDSAMYLCASSLVGGSSTDTQYFGPGTRLTVL.